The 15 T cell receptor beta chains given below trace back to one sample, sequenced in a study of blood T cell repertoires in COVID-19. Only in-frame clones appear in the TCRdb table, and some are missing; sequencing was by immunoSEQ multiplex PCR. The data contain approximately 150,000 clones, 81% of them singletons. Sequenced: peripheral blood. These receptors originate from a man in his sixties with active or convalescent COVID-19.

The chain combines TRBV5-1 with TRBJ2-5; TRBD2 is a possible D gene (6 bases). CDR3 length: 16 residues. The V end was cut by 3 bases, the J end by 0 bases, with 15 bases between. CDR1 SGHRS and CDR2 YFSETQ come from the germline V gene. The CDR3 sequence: CASSSGIRGYQETQYF. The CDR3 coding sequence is TGCGCCAGCAGCTCCGGGATTCGGGGGTACCAAGAGACCCAGTACTTC.

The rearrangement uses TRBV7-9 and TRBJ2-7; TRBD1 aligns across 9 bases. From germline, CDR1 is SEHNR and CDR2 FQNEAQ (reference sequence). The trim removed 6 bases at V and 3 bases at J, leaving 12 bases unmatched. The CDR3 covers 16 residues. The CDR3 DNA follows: TGTGCCAGCAGTCACGAGTCGGGACAGGGCGACTACGAGCAGTACTTC. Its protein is CASSHESGQGDYEQYF.

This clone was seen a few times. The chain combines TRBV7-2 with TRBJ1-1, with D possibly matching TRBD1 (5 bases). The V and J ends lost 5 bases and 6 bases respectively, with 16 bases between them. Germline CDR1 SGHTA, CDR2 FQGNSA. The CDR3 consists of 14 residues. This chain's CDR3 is CASSARPGLAEAFF. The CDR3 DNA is TGTGCCAGCAGCGCCAGACCAGGGTTGGCTGAAGCTTTCTTT.

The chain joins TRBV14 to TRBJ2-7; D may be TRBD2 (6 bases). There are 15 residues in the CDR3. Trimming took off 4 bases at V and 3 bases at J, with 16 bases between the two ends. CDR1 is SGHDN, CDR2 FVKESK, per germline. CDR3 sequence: CASSLRDSGLYEQYF. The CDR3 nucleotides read TGTGCCAGCAGCCTCCGTGATAGCGGTCTCTACGAGCAGTACTTC.

The CDR3 spells CAIGDRENNEKLFF. CDR3 bases: TGTGCCATAGGGGACAGGGAGAATAATGAAAAACTGTTTTTT. V and J are TRBV28 and TRBJ1-4; 9 nucleotides line up with TRBD1. The CDR3 has 14 residues. Germline V CDR1 and CDR2: MDHEN, SYDVKM. V was pared by 10 bases and J by 4 bases, with 7 bases of the junction left unmatched.

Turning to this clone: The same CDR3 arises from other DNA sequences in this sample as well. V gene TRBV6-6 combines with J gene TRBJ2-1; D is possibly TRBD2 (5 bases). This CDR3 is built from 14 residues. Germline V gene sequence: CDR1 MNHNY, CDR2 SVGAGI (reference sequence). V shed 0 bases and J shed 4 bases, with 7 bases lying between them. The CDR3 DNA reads TGTGCCAGCAGTTACTCGAGGGTTTACAATGAGCAGTTCTTC. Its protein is CASSYSRVYNEQFF.

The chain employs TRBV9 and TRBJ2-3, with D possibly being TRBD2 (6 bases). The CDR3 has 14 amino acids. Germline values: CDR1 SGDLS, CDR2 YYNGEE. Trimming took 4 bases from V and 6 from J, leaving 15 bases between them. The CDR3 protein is CASSTGLPPDTQYF. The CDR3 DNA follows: TGTGCCAGCAGCACAGGACTACCTCCGGATACGCAGTATTTT.

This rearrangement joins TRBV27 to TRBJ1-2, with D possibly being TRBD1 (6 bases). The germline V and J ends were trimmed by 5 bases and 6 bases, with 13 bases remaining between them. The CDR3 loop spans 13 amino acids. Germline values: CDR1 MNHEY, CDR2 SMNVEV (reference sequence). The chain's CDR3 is CASSPRTEDGYTF. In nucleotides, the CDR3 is TGTGCCAGCAGTCCAAGGACAGAAGATGGCTACACCTTC.

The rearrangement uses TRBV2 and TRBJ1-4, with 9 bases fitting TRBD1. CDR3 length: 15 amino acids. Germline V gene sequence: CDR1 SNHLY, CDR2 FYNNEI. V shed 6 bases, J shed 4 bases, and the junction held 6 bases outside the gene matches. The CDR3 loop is CASSLQGANNEKLFF. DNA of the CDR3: TGTGCCAGCAGCCTACAGGGGGCCAATAATGAAAAACTGTTTTTT.

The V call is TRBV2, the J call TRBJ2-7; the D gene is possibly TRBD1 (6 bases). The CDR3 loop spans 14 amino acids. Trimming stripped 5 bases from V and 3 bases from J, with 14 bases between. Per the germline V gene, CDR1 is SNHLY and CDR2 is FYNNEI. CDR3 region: CASSNTGRGYEQYF. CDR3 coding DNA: TGTGCCAGCAGTAATACAGGGAGAGGCTACGAGCAGTACTTC.

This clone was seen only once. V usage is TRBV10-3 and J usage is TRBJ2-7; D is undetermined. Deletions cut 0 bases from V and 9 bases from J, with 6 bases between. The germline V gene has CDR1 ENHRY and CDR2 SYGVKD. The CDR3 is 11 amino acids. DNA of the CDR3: TGTGCCATCAGTGAGTCGCGAGGGCAGTACTTC. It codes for CAISESRGQYF.

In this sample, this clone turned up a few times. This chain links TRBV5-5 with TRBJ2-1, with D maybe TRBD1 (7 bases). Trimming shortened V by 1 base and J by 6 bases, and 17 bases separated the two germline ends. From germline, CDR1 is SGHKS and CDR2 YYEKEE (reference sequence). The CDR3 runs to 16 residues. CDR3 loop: CASSLYGRGVGNEQFF. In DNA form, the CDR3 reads TGTGCCAGCAGCTTGTATGGCAGGGGGGTTGGCAATGAGCAGTTCTTC.

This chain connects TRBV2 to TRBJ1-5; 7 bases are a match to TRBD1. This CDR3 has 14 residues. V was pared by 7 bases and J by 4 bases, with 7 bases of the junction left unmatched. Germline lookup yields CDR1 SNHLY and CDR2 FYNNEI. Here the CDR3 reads CASKGGTANQPQHF. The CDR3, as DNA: TGTGCCAGCAAAGGAGGGACAGCTAATCAGCCCCAGCATTTT.

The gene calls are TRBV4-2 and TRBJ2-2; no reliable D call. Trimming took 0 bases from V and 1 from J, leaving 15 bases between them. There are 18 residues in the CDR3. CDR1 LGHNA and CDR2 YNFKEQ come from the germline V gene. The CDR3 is CASSQDPPSWRNTGELFF. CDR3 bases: TGTGCCAGCAGCCAAGATCCCCCTTCTTGGAGGAACACCGGGGAGCTGTTTTTT.

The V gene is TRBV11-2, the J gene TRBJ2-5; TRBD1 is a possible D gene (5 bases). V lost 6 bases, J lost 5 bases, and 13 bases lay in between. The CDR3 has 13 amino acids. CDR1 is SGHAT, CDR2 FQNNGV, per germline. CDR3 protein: CASSPGFAETQYF. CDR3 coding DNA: TGTGCCAGCAGTCCAGGGTTCGCGGAGACCCAGTACTTC.